The clone carrying this TCR beta chain has just one count. This sample was taken from a study of blood T cell repertoires in COVID-19. Study-level background: T cells, B-cell-depleted T cells, or PBMCs provided the cDNA or gDNA that served as material.

Germline V gene sequence: CDR1 ENHRY, CDR2 SYGVKD. After removal of 6 bases from V and 1 base from J, the junction contained 9 bases not matched to a gene. This CDR3 contains 16 residues. In the authors' methods: Reference gene primer amplification gave nucleated cell count estimates. TCRdb's copy holds only in-frame clones and misses some; the assay was immunoSEQ multiplex PCR. V and J calls and clone size are those listed in that table; D and trimming were worked out from the DNA. The sample consists of 60,000 or so clones, 79% of them appearing once. The chain links TRBV10-3 to TRBJ1-1, with TRBD1 matching over 9 bases. The clonotype comes from a man in his sixties with acute or convalescent COVID-19. Sequencing used peripheral blood. In DNA form, the CDR3 reads TGTGCCATCAGGTACGGACAGGGGAAGGGGAACACTGAAGCTTTCTTT. This codes for CAIRYGQGKGNTEAFF.